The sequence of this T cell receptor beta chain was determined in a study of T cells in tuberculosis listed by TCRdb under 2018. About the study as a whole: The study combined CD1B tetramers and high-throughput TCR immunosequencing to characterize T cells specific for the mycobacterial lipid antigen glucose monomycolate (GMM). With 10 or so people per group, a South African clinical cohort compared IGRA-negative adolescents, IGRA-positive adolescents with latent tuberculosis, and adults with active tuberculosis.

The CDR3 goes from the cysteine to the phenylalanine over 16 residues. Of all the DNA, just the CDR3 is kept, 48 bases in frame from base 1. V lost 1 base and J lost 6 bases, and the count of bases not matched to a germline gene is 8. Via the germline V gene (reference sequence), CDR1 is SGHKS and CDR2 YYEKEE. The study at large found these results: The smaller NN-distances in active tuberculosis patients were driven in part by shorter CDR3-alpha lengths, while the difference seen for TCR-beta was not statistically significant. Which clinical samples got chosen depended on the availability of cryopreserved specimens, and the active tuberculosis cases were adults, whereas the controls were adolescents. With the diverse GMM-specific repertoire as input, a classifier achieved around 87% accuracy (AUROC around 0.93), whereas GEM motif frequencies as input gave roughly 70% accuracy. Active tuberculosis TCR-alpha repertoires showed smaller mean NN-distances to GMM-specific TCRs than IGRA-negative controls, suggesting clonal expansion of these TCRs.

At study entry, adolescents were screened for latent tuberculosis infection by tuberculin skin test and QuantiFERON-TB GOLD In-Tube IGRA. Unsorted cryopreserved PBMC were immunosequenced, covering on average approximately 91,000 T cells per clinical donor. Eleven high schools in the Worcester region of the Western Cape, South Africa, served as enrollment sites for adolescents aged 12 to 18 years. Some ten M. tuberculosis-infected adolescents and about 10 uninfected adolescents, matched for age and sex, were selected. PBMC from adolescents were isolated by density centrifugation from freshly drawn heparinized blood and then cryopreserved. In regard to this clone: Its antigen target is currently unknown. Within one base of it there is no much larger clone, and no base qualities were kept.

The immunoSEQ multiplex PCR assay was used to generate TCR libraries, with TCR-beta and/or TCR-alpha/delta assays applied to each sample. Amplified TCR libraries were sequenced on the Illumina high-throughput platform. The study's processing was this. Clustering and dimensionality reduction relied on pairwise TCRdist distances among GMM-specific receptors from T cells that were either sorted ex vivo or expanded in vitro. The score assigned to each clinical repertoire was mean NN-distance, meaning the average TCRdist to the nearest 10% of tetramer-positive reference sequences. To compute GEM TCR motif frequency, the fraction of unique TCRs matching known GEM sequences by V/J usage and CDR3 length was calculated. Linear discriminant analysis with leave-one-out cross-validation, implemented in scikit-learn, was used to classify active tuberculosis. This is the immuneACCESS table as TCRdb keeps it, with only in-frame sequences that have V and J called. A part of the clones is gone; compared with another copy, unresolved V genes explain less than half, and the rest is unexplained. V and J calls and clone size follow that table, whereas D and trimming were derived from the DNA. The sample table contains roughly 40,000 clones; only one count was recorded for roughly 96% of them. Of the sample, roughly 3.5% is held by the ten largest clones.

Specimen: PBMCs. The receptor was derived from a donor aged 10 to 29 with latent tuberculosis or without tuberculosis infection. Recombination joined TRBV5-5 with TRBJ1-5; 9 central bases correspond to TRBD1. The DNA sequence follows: TGTGCCAGCAGCTTGTCCGGGACAGGGAGATCTCAGCCCCAGCATTTT. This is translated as CASSLSGTGRSQPQHF.